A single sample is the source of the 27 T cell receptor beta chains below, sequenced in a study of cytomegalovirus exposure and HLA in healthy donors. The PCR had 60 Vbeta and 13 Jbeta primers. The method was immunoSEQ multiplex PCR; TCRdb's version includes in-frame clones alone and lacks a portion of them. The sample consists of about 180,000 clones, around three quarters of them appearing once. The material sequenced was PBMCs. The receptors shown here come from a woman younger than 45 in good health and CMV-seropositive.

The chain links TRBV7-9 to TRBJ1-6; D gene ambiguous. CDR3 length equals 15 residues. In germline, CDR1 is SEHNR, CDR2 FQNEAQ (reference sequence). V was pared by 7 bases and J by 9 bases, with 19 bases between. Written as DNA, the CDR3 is TGTGCCAGCACCGTAGACGGATCCGGAGTTTCACCCCTCCACTTT. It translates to CASTVDGSGVSPLHF.

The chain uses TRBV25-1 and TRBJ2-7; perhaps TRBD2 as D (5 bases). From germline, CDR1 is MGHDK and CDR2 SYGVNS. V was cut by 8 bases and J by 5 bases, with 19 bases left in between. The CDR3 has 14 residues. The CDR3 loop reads CASGPQVKEDEQYF. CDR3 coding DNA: TGTGCCAGCGGACCTCAGGTAAAGGAGGACGAGCAGTACTTC.

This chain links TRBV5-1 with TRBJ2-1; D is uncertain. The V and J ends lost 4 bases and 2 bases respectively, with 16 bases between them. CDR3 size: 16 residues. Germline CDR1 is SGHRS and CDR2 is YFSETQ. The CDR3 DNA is TGCGCCAGCAGCCACGAAAAGCTACTAACCTACAATGAGCAGTTCTTC. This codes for CASSHEKLLTYNEQFF. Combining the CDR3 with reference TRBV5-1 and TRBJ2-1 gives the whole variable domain KAGVTQTPRYLIKTRGQQVTLSCSPISGHRSVSWYQQTPGQGLQFLFEYFSETQRNKGNFPGRFSGRQFSNSRSEMNVSTLELGDSALYLCASSHEKLLTYNEQFFGPGTRLTVL.

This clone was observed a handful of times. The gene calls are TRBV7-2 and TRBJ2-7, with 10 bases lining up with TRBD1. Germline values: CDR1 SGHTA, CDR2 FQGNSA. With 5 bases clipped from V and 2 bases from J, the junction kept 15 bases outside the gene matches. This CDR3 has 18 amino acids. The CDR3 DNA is TGTGCCAGCAGCCAGACAGGGGGCGCGGGCGGGGGCGCCTACGAGCAGTACTTC. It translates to CASSQTGGAGGGAYEQYF.

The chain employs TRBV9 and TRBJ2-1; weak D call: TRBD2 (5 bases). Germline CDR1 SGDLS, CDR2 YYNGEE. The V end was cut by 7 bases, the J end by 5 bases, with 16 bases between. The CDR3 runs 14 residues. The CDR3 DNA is TGTGCCAGCGGCGGAGGCCCCGCCGACAATGAGCAGTTCTTC. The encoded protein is CASGGGPADNEQFF.

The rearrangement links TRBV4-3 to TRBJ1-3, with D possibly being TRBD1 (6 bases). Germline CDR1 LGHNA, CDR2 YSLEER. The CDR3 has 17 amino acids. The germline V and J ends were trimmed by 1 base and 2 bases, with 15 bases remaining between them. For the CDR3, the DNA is TGCGCCAGCAGCCAAGTTTGGGGGGGGGCAACTGGAAACACCATATATTTT. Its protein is CASSQVWGGATGNTIYF.

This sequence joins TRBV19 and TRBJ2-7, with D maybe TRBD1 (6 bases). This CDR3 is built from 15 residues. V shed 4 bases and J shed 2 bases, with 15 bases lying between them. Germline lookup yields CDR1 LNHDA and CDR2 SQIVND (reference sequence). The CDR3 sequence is CASSKDSIRTYEQYF. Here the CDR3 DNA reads TGTGCCAGTAGTAAGGACAGTATAAGAACCTACGAGCAGTACTTC.

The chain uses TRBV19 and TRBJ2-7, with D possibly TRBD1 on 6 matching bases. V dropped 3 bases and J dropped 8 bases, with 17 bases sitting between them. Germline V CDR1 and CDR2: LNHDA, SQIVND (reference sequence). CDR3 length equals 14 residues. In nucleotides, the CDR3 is TGTGCCAGTAGTATGGGGGCCAGGGCTACGAAGCAGTACTTC. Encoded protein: CASSMGARATKQYF.

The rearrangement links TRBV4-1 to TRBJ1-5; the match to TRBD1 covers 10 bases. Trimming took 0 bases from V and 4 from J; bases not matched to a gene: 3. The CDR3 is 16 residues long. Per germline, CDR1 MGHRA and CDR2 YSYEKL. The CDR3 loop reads CASSQDAGQGNQPQHF. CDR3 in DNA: TGCGCCAGCAGCCAAGATGCGGGACAGGGGAATCAGCCCCAGCATTTT.

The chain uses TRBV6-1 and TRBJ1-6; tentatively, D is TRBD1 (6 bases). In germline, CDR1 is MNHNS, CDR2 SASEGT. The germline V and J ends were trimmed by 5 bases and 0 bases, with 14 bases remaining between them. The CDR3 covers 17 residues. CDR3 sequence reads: CASSKGGGTSYNSPLHF. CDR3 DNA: TGTGCCAGCAGTAAAGGGGGGGGTACCTCCTATAATTCACCCCTCCACTTT.

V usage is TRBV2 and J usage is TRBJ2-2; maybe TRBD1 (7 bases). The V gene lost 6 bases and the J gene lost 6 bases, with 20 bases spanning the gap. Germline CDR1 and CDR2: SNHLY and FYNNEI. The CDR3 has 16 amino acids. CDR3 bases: TGTGCCAGCAGGCGAGGGGGCGGGGAAGGCGCCGGGGAGCTGTTTTTT. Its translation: CASRRGGGEGAGELFF.

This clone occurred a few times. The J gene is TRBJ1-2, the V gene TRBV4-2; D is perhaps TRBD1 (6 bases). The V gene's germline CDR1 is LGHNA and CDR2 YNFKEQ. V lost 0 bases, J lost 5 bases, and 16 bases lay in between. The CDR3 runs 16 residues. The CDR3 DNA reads TGTGCCAGCAGCCAAGATCGGTTAGGGGGTTCATATGGCTACACCTTC. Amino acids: CASSQDRLGGSYGYTF.

CDR3 nucleotides: TGTGCCAGCAGCTTAGATCGGGTCCCCAGCTCTGGAAACACCATATATTTT. Translated: CASSLDRVPSSGNTIYF. The rearrangement links TRBV11-3 to TRBJ1-3, with D unresolved. The CDR3 length is 17 residues. V shed 0 bases and J shed 0 bases, with 12 bases lying between them. Germline CDR1 and CDR2: SGHNT and YENEEA.

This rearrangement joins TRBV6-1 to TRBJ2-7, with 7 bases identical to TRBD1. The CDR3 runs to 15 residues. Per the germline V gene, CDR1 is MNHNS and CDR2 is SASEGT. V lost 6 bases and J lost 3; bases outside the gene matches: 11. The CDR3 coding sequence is TGTGCCAGCAGGACGGGACAGATCAAAATCTACGAGCAGTACTTC. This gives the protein CASRTGQIKIYEQYF.

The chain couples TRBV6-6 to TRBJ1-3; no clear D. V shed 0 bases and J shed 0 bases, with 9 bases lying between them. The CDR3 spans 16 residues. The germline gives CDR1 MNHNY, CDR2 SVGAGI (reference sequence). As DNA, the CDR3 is TGTGCCAGCAGTTACTCGTTCCGTCGCTCTGGAAACACCATATATTTT. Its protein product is CASSYSFRRSGNTIYF.

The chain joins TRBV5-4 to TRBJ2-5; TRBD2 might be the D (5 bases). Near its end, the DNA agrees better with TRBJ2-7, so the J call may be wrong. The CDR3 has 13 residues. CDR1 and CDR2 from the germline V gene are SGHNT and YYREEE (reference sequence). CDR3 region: CASSLDGGYEQYF. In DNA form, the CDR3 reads TGTGCCAGCAGCTTGGACGGAGGATACGAGCAGTACTTC.

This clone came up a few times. This CDR3 reads CASSLVSPQYGYTF. Here the CDR3 DNA reads TGTGCCAGCAGCTTGGTTTCGCCACAATATGGCTACACCTTC. V and J are TRBV5-5 and TRBJ1-2, with D unresolved. This CDR3 region has 14 residues. The V end was cut by 0 bases, the J end by 5 bases, with 11 bases between. Germline CDR1 SGHKS, CDR2 YYEKEE (reference sequence).

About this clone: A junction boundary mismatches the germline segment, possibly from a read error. The CDR3 sequence: CASRAGGSPYVYTF. CDR3 sequence (DNA): TGTGCCAGCAGAGCGGGGGGGAGCCCCTATGTCTACACCTTC. The chain has TRBV2 and TRBJ1-2; a weak D match, TRBD1 (5 bases). This CDR3 spans 14 amino acids. Looked up from germline, CDR1 is SNHLY and CDR2 is FYNNEI.

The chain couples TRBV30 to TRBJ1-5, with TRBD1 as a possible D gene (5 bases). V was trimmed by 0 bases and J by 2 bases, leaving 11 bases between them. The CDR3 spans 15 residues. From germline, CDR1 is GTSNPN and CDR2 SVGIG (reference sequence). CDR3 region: CAWSVGGGGNQPQHF. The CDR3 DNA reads TGTGCCTGGAGTGTTGGGGGAGGAGGCAATCAGCCCCAGCATTTT.

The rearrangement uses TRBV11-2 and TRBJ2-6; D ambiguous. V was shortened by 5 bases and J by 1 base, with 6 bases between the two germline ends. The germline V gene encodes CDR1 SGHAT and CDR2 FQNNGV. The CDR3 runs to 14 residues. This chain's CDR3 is CASSAPSGANVLTF. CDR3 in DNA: TGTGCCAGCAGCGCGCCATCTGGGGCCAACGTCCTGACTTTC.

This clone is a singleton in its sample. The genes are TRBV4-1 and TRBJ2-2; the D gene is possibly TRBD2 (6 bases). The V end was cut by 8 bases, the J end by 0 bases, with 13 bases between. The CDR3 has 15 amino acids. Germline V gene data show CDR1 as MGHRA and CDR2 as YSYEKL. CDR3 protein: CASGKPGANTGELFF. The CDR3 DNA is TGCGCCAGCGGCAAGCCGGGGGCGAACACCGGGGAGCTGTTTTTT.

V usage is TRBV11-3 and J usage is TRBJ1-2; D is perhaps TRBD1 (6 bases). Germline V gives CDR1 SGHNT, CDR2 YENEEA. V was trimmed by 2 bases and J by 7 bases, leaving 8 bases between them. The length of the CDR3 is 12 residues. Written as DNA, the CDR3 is TGTGCCAGCAGCTTACAGGGGTTTGGCTACACCTTC. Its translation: CASSLQGFGYTF.

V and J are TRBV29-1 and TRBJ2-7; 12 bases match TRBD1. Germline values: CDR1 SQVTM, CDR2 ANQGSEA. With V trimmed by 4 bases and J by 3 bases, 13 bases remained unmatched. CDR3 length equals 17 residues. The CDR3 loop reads CSVAGTGGSTGGYEQYF. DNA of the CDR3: TGCAGCGTTGCCGGGACAGGGGGCTCCACCGGGGGCTACGAGCAGTACTTC.

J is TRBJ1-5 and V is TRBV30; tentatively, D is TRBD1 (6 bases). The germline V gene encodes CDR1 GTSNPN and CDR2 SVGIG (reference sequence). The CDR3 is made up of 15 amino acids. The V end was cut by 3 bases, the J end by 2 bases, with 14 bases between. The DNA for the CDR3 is TGTGCCTGGAGCCGAGGACAGACTGGCAATCAGCCCCAGCATTTT. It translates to CAWSRGQTGNQPQHF.

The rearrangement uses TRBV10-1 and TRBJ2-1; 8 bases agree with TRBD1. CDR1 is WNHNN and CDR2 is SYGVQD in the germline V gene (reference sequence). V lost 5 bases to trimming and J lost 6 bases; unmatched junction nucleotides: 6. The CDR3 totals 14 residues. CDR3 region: CASSPRGQGNEQFF. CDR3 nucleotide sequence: TGCGCCAGCAGTCCCAGGGGGCAAGGCAATGAGCAGTTCTTC.

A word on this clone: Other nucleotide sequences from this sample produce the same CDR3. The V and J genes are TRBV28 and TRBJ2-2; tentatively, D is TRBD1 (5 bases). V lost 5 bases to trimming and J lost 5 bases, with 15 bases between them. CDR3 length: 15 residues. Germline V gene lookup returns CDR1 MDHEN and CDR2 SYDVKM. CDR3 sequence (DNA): TGTGCCAGCAGTCCCCCAGGGCTCAGGACCGGGGAGCTGTTTTTT. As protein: CASSPPGLRTGELFF. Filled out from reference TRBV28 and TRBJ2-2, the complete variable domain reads DVKVTQSSRYLVKRTGEKVFLECVQDMDHENMFWYRQDPGLGLRLIYFSYDVKMKEKGDIPEGYSVSREKKERFSLILESASTNQTSMYLCASSPPGLRTGELFFGEGSRLTVL.

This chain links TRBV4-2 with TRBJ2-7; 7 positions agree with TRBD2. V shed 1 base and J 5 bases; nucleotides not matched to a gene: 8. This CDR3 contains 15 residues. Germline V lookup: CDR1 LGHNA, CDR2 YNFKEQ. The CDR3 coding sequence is TGTGCCAGCAGCCAAGCACTAGCGATGGGCCACGAGCAGTACTTC. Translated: CASSQALAMGHEQYF.